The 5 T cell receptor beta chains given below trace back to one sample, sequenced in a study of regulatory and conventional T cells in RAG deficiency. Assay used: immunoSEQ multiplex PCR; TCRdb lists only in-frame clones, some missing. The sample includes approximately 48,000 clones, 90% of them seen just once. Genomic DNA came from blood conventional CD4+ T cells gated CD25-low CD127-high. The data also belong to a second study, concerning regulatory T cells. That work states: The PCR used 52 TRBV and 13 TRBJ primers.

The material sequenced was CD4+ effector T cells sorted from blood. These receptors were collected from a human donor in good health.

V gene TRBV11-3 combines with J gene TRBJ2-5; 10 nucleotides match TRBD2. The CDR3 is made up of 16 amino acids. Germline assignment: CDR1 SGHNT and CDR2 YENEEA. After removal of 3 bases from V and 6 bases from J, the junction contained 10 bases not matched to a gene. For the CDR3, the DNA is TGTGCCAGCAGCTTCGCAAAAGGGACTAGCGTAAAGACCCAGTACTTC. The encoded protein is CASSFAKGTSVKTQYF.

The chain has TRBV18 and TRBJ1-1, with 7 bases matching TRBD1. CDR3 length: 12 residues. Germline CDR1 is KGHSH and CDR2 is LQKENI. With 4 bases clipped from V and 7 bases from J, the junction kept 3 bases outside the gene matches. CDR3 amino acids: CASSQGAIEAFF. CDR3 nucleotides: TGTGCCAGCTCACAGGGGGCGATTGAAGCTTTCTTT.

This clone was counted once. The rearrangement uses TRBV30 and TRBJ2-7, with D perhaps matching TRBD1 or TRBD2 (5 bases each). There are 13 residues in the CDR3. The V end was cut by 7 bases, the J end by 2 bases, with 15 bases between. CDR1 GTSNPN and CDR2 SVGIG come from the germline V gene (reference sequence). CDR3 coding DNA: TGTGCCTCTAATCAGGGAGAGCCCTACGAGCAGTACTTC. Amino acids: CASNQGEPYEQYF. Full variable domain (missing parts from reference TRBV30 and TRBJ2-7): SQTIHQWPATLVQPVGSPLSLECTVEGTSNPNLYWYRQAAGRGLQLLFYSVGIGQISSEVPQNLSASRPQDRQFILSSKKLLLSDSGFYLCASNQGEPYEQYFGPGTRLTVT.

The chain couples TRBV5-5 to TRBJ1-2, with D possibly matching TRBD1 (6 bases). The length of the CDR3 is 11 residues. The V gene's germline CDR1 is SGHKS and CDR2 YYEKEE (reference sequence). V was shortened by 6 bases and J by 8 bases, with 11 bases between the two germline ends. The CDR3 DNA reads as TGTGCCAGCACAGGGGCTTACGGCTACACCTTC. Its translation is CASTGAYGYTF.

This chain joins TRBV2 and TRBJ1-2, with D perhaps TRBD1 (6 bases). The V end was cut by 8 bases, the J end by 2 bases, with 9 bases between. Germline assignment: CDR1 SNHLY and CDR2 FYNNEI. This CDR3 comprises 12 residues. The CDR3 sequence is CASQRGNYGYTF. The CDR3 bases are TGTGCCAGCCAGAGGGGGAACTATGGCTACACCTTC. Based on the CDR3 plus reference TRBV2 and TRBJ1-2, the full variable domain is EPEVTQTPSHQVTQMGQEVILRCVPISNHLYFYWYRQILGQKVEFLVSFYNNEISEKSEIFDDQFSVERPDGSNFTLKIRSTKLEDSAMYFCASQRGNYGYTFGSGTRLTVV.